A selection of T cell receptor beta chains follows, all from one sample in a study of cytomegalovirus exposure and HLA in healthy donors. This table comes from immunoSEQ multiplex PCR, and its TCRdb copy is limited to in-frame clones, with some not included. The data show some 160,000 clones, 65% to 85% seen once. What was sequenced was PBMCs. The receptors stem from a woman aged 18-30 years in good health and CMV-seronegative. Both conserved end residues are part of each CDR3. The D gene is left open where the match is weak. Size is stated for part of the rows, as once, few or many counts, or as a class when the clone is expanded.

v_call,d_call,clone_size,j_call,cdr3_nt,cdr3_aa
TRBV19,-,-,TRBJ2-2,TGTGCCAGTAGTAGAGGGATTTCAACCCGAAACACCGGGGAGCTGTTTTTT,CASSRGISTRNTGELFF
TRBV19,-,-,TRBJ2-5,TGTGCCAGTAGTATAGATCGGGACCAAGAGACCCAGTACTTC,CASSIDRDQETQYF
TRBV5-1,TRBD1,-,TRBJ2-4,TGCGCCAGCAGGACCGGACAGGGGGTTGACAGTCAGTACTTC,CASRTGQGVDSQYF
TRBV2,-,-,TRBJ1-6,TGTGCCAGCAGTGAAGGACAGTTTAATTCACCCCTCCACTTT,CASSEGQFNSPLHF
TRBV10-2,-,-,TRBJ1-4,TGCGCCAGCAGTGAGAGAAGACAGTTTAATGAAAAACTGTTTTTT,CASSERRQFNEKLFF
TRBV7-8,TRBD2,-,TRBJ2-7,TGTGCCAGCAGCCCCCGGGGGGGCCAGAGCTCCTACGAGCAGTACTTC,CASSPRGGQSSYEQYF
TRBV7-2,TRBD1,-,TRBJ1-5,TGTGCCAGCAGTCAGACCCCAAGGGGACAGGCCTATAATCAGCCCCAGCATTTT,CASSQTPRGQAYNQPQHF
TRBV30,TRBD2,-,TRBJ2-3,TGTGCCTGGAGTGTAGCGGGGGGGTCTTATGGAGATACGCAGTATTTT,CAWSVAGGSYGDTQYF
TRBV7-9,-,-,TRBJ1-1,TGTGCCACCGAACAGGCCCCACACACTGAAGCTTTCTTT,CATEQAPHTEAFF
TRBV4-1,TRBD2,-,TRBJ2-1,TGCGCCAGCAGCCAAGAAGGGACTAGCGGGGGGGCTGTTAGTGAGCAGTTCTTC,CASSQEGTSGGAVSEQFF
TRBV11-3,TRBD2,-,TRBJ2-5,TGTGCCAGCAGCCGACCGACTAGCGGATTCCAAGAGACCCAGTACTTC,CASSRPTSGFQETQYF
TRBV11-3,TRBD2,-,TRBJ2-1,TGTGCCAGCAGCTTAAGGGCGGGGGGGCCTTCGGATGAGCAGTTCTTC,CASSLRAGGPSDEQFF
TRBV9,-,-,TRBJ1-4,TGTGCCAGCAGCGCCCAGGGCTCCACTAATGAAAAACTGTTTTTT,CASSAQGSTNEKLFF
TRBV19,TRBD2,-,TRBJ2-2,TGTGCCAGTATAGGGACTACCCAAGGCCGGGAGCTGTTTTTT,CASIGTTQGRELFF
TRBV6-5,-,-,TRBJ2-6,TGTGCCAGCAGTTACAGCCGCTCTGGGGCCAACGTCCTGACTTTC,CASSYSRSGANVLTF
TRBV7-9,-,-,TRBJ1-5,TGTGCCAGCAGCTTTTGGCAGGGTGACAATCAGCCCCAGCATTTT,CASSFWQGDNQPQHF
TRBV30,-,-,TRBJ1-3,TGTGCCTGGACAGGGTCGGAAAGAACCATATATTTT,CAWTGSERTIYF
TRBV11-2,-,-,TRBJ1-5,TGTGCCAGCAGCACCACAGGGTTTGGCAATCAGCCCCAGCATTTT,CASSTTGFGNQPQHF
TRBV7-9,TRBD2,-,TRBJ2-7,TGTGCCAGCAGCTCCCGGCTAGCGGGGGTGTACGAGCAGTACTTC,CASSSRLAGVYEQYF
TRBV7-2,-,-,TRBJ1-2,TGTGCCAGCAGCTTATCGGACGGGAGCTATGGCTACACCTTC,CASSLSDGSYGYTF
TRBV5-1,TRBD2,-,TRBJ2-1,TGCGCCAGCAGCTTCCCCACCGCCGGGGGGGGGCAGTTCTTC,CASSFPTAGGGQFF
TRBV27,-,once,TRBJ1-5,TGTGCCAGCAGTTTTCGGGGGAGCAATCAGCCCCAGCATTTT,CASSFRGSNQPQHF
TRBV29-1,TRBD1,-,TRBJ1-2,TGCAGCACAAAGCCGGGACAGGGAAGTTGGGTAGATGGCTACACCTTC,CSTKPGQGSWVDGYTF
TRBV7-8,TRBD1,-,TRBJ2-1,TGTGCCAGCACCCTTTCTCGGGACAGGGCGGTTGAGCAGTTCTTC,CASTLSRDRAVEQFF
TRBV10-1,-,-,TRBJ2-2,TGCGCCAGCAGTTATGAGACAGTGAACACCGGGGAGCTGTTTTTT,CASSYETVNTGELFF
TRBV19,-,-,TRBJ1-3,TGTGCCAGTACCATAGGGGCCCGTCGAAACACCATATATTTT,CASTIGARRNTIYF
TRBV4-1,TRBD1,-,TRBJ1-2,TGCGCCAGCAGCTCACCGGGACAGGGATCTCGCGGCTACACCTTC,CASSSPGQGSRGYTF
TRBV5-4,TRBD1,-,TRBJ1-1,TGTGCCAGCAGCTCAAAACAGGGGTACACTGAAGCTTTCTTT,CASSSKQGYTEAFF